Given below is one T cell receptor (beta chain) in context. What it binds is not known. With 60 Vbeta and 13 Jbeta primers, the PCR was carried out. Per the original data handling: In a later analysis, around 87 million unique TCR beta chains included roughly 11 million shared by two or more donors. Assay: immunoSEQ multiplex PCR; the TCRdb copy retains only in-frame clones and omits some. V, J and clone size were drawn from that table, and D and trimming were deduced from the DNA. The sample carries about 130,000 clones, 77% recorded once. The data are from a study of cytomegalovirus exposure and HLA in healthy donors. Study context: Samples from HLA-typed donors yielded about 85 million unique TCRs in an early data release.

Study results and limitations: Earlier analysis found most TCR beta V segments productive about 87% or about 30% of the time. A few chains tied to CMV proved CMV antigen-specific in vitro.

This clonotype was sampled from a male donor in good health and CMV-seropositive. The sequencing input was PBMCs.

The CDR3 spells CASRGFATNEKLFF. Written as DNA, the CDR3 is TGTGCCAGCCGGGGTTTTGCAACTAATGAAAAACTGTTTTTT. The chain combines TRBV2 with TRBJ1-4, with unresolved D. Trimming took 8 bases from V and 0 from J, leaving 10 bases between them. The CDR3 runs 14 residues. Germline loops: CDR1 SNHLY, CDR2 FYNNEI.